A single sample gave rise to the 23 T cell receptor beta chains below, sequenced in a study of Ad26.COV2.S vaccination and SARS-CoV-2 variants. As for treatment: roughly 20 received Ad26.COV2.S at low or high dose, single or two shots; 5 received placebo; per-sample allocation not given. The samples were gathered on day 63 after the first injection of vaccine or placebo. This table comes from immunoSEQ multiplex PCR, and its TCRdb copy is limited to in-frame clones, with some not included. The sample includes about 350,000 clones, roughly 90% of them seen just once. This specimen was peripheral blood, taken in a trial of Ad26.COV2.S vaccine versus placebo. The receptors shown here come from a person between 18 and 65 years old who received the Ad26.COV2.S COVID-19 vaccine or a placebo.

V and J are TRBV18 and TRBJ2-3, with TRBD1 identical over 7 bases. Trimming at V came to 2 bases and at J to 4 bases, leaving 6 bases not matched to a gene. The length of the CDR3 is 15 residues. Germline V gives CDR1 KGHSH, CDR2 LQKENI. The CDR3 bases are TGTGCCAGCTCACCAGTGACAGGGTCCCCAGATACGCAGTATTTT. It is translated as CASSPVTGSPDTQYF. Based on the CDR3 plus reference TRBV18 and TRBJ2-3, the full variable domain is NAGVMQNPRHLVRRRGQEARLRCSPMKGHSHVYWYRQLPEEGLKFMVYLQKENIIDESGMPKERFSAEFPKEGPSILRIQQVVRGDSAAYFCASSPVTGSPDTQYFGPGTRLTVL.

This chain connects TRBV5-4 to TRBJ2-2, with D possibly being TRBD1 (7 bases). Per germline, CDR1 SGHNT and CDR2 YYREEE (reference sequence). The CDR3 covers 14 residues. V dropped 0 bases and J dropped 8 bases, with 11 bases sitting between them. The CDR3 region has the DNA TGTGCCAGCAGCTTGGAGGAGGGGGCTGGGGAGCTGTTTTTT. Protein: CASSLEEGAGELFF.

V usage is TRBV19 and J usage is TRBJ1-2; 10 bases fit TRBD1. The CDR3 loop spans 16 amino acids. V lost 2 bases, J lost 7 bases, and 10 bases stayed unmatched. Germline V gene lookup returns CDR1 LNHDA and CDR2 SQIVND (reference sequence). The CDR3 DNA reads TGTGCCAGTAGTATAAATGCGGGGACAGGGGAGCGTGGCTACACCTTC. This gives the protein CASSINAGTGERGYTF.

This chain joins TRBV6-6 and TRBJ2-2; the D gene is possibly TRBD1 (5 bases). Trimming left V 4 bases short and J 0 bases short, with 6 bases between. The CDR3 length is 14 residues. In germline, CDR1 is MNHNY, CDR2 SVGAGI (reference sequence). This CDR3 reads CASSSRANTGELFF. The CDR3 nucleotides read TGTGCCAGCAGTTCCAGGGCGAACACCGGGGAGCTGTTTTTT.

This clone came up once. This chain links TRBV5-1 with TRBJ1-3; D gene unclear. This CDR3 has 14 residues. Germline CDR1 SGHRS, CDR2 YFSETQ. Trimming stripped 5 bases from V and 1 base from J, with 10 bases between. The CDR3 nucleotides read TGCGCCAGCAGTCTAGACACATCTGGAAACACCATATATTTT. Translation: CASSLDTSGNTIYF.

The rearrangement joins TRBV7-9 to TRBJ1-1; D remains unclear. The CDR3 has 12 residues. V shed 5 bases and J shed 8 bases, with 12 bases lying between them. Germline V gene sequence: CDR1 SEHNR, CDR2 FQNEAQ (reference sequence). In nucleotides, the CDR3 is TGTGCCAGCAGCCCCGACCCTCCGGAAGCTTTCTTT. It is translated as CASSPDPPEAFF.

The gene calls are TRBV7-9 and TRBJ2-5; TRBD2 might be the D (6 bases). Per germline, CDR1 SEHNR and CDR2 FQNEAQ (reference sequence). Trimming pared 5 bases from V and 5 bases from J, leaving 15 bases between. The CDR3 totals 14 residues. The CDR3 region has the DNA TGTGCCAGCAGCCCCCTGGAGGCGGGGGAGACCCAGTACTTC. Protein product: CASSPLEAGETQYF.

This rearrangement joins TRBV19 to TRBJ1-1; 7 positions agree with TRBD1. This CDR3 is 13 amino acids long. Germline values: CDR1 LNHDA, CDR2 SQIVND (reference sequence). The junction had 4 bases not matched to a gene; V was cut back by 6 bases and J by 3 bases. The DNA of the CDR3 is TGTGCCAGTAGACAGGGGCGCGACACTGAAGCTTTCTTT. Translated: CASRQGRDTEAFF.

V and J are TRBV6-2 or TRBV6-3 and TRBJ1-2; 7 positions match TRBD1. The germline V gene encodes CDR1 MNHEY and CDR2 SVGEGT. This CDR3 has 14 residues. The junction had 5 bases not matched to a gene; V was cut back by 5 bases and J by 2 bases. This CDR3 reads CASSRGTVNYGYTF. The DNA of the CDR3 is TGTGCCAGCAGTAGGGGGACAGTCAACTATGGCTACACCTTC.

This chain connects TRBV27 to TRBJ1-4; D is uncertain. The length of the CDR3 is 11 residues. Germline V gene data show CDR1 as MNHEY and CDR2 as SMNVEV (reference sequence). V was shortened by 1 base and J by 8 bases, with 2 bases between the two germline ends. The CDR3 DNA follows: TGTGCCAGCAGTTTATGGGAAAAACTGTTTTTT. This gives the protein CASSLWEKLFF.

The chain links TRBV28 to TRBJ1-2; tentatively, D is TRBD1 (5 bases). The length of the CDR3 is 13 residues. Germline assignment: CDR1 MDHEN and CDR2 SYDVKM. V was shortened by 2 bases and J by 4 bases, with 8 bases between the two germline ends. In DNA form, the CDR3 reads TGTGCCAGCAGTTTAGGGGGAGCCTATGGCTACACCTTC. This codes for CASSLGGAYGYTF.

The genes are TRBV5-5 and TRBJ2-7, with TRBD2 as a possible D gene (6 bases). The germline V and J ends were trimmed by 0 bases and 2 bases, with 12 bases remaining between them. The CDR3 contains 15 residues. Germline V lookup: CDR1 SGHKS, CDR2 YYEKEE (reference sequence). DNA for the CDR3: TGTGCCAGCAGCTTGGGGGGACTCAACCCCTACGAGCAGTACTTC. Amino acids: CASSLGGLNPYEQYF.

The chain joins TRBV5-5 to TRBJ2-5; 9 positions agree with TRBD2. The V segment lost 0 bases and the J segment 1 base; nucleotides outside the gene matches: 4. Germline CDR1 SGHKS, CDR2 YYEKEE (reference sequence). This CDR3 has 16 residues. In DNA form, the CDR3 reads TGTGCCAGCAGCTTGGGTCCAGCGGGGGGCCAAGAGACCCAGTACTTC. Its translation: CASSLGPAGGQETQYF.

V is TRBV4-1 and J is TRBJ2-3; tentative D call: TRBD2 (6 bases). This CDR3 has 17 amino acids. Germline V CDR1 and CDR2: MGHRA, YSYEKL. Trimming pared 1 base from V and 0 bases from J, leaving 14 bases between. The DNA of the CDR3 is TGCGCCAGCAGCCAAGTGTCGTATGCGGGGAGCACAGATACGCAGTATTTT. The encoded protein is CASSQVSYAGSTDTQYF.

The V and J genes are TRBV3-1 (or the pseudogene TRBV3-2) and TRBJ2-1; possible D gene TRBD2, 5 bases. The length of the CDR3 is 15 residues. Deletions cut 6 bases from V and 7 bases from J, with 19 bases between. The germline gives CDR1 LGHDT, CDR2 YNNKEL (reference sequence). This CDR3 is CASSHAITSPNEQFF. Here the CDR3 DNA reads TGTGCCAGCAGTCACGCTATTACTAGTCCGAATGAGCAGTTCTTC.

This chain connects TRBV28 to TRBJ2-3, with TRBD1 matching 8 bases. Germline V gene lookup returns CDR1 MDHEN and CDR2 SYDVKM. Losses at the gene ends were 3 bases for V and 1 base for J; bases not matched to a gene: 3. This CDR3 contains 15 residues. The CDR3 DNA sequence: TGTGCCAGCAGTTTCCGGGACAGGCGCACAGATACGCAGTATTTT. Amino acids: CASSFRDRRTDTQYF.

The chain has TRBV14 and TRBJ1-2; weak D call: TRBD1 (6 bases). CDR1 SGHDN and CDR2 FVKESK come from the germline V gene. CDR3 size: 16 residues. The V end lost 4 bases, the J end lost 2 bases, and 17 bases lay between the germline ends. CDR3 coding DNA: TGTGCCAGCAGCCGCCACACAGGGTTATCAAACTATGGCTACACCTTC. Its protein is CASSRHTGLSNYGYTF.

The genes are TRBV5-4 and TRBJ1-2, with D unresolved. The CDR3 has 15 residues. V gave up 4 bases and J gave up 3 bases, with 16 bases separating them. Germline CDR1 is SGHNT and CDR2 is YYREEE (reference sequence). In DNA form, the CDR3 reads TGTGCCAGCAGCCACCCCCGGCTGGTCGACTATGGCTACACCTTC. It is translated as CASSHPRLVDYGYTF.

The V and J genes are TRBV5-1 and TRBJ1-4; weak D call: TRBD1 (6 bases). The CDR3 is 15 amino acids. Germline CDR1 is SGHRS and CDR2 is YFSETQ. V was cut by 4 bases and J by 3 bases, with 13 bases left in between. As DNA, the CDR3 is TGCGCCAGCAGCGCCATGACAGGCTCTAATGAAAAACTGTTTTTT. As protein: CASSAMTGSNEKLFF. The full variable domain, in which reference TRBV5-1 and TRBJ1-4 provide the parts outside the CDR3, is KAGVTQTPRYLIKTRGQQVTLSCSPISGHRSVSWYQQTPGQGLQFLFEYFSETQRNKGNFPGRFSGRQFSNSRSEMNVSTLELGDSALYLCASSAMTGSNEKLFFGSGTQLSVL.

This CDR3 is CASRHPGTVYGYTF. In DNA form, the CDR3 reads TGTGCCAGTAGGCACCCGGGGACAGTCTATGGCTACACCTTC. The gene calls are TRBV19 and TRBJ1-2, with TRBD1 identical over 7 bases. The CDR3 runs 14 residues. V lost 6 bases to trimming and J lost 4 bases; unmatched junction nucleotides: 8. CDR1 is LNHDA and CDR2 is SQIVND in the germline V gene (reference sequence). Filled out from reference TRBV19 and TRBJ1-2, the complete variable domain reads DGGITQSPKYLFRKEGQNVTLSCEQNLNHDAMYWYRQDPGQGLRLIYYSQIVNDFQKGDIAEGYSVSREKKESFPLTVTSAQKNPTAFYLCASRHPGTVYGYTFGSGTRLTVV.

The rearrangement joins TRBV7-9 to TRBJ1-4; TRBD1 matches 11 bases. Trimming cost V 5 bases and J 7 bases; bases outside gene matches: 9. The germline gives CDR1 SEHNR, CDR2 FQNEAQ (reference sequence). The CDR3 contains 16 residues. The CDR3: CASSPTSGTGGEKLFF. The CDR3 DNA follows: TGTGCCAGCAGCCCGACTAGTGGGACAGGGGGTGAAAAACTGTTTTTT.

The chain couples TRBV28 to TRBJ2-6; TRBD1 agrees at 9 bases. The J segment lost 4 bases and the V segment lost 1 base, leaving 8 bases of the junction unmatched. The CDR3 is 18 residues long. Germline-derived CDR1 and CDR2 are MDHEN and SYDVKM. CDR3 residues: CASSLLGQGPQGANVLTF. The CDR3 nucleotides read TGTGCCAGCAGTTTATTGGGACAGGGCCCACAGGGGGCCAACGTCCTGACTTTC.

The CDR3 DNA follows: TGTGCCAGCAGCCAACCCGGGGGGAAGCAGTTCTTC. Protein sequence: CASSQPGGKQFF. The chain couples TRBV3-1 (or the pseudogene TRBV3-2) to TRBJ2-1, with 7 bases fitting TRBD2. Unmatched junction bases numbered 3, after V lost 2 bases and J lost 11 bases. The CDR3 extends over 12 amino acids. Per the germline V gene, CDR1 is LGHDT and CDR2 is YNNKEL (reference sequence).